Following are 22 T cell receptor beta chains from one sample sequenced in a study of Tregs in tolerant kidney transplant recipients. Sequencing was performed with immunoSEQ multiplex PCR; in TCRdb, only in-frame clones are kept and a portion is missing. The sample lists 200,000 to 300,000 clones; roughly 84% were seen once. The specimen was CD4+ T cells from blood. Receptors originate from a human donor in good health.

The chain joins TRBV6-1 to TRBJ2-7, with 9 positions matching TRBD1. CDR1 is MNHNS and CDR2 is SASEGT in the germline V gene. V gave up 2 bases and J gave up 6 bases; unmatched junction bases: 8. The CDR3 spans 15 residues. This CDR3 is CASSESGTGFAEQYF. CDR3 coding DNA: TGTGCCAGCAGTGAATCCGGGACAGGGTTCGCCGAGCAGTACTTC.

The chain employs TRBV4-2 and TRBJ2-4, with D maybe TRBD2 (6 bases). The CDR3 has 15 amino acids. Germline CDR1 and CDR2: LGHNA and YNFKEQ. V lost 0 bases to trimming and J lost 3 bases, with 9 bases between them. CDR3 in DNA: TGTGCCAGCAGCCAAGATGGTAGCGGCAAAAACATTCAGTACTTC. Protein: CASSQDGSGKNIQYF.

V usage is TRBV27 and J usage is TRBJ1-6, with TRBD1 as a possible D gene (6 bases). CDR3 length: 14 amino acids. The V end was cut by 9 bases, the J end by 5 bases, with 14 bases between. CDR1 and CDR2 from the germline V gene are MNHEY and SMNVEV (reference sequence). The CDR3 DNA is TGTGCCAGTTGGGGGGGGCCTGATAATTCACCCCTCCACTTT. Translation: CASWGGPDNSPLHF.

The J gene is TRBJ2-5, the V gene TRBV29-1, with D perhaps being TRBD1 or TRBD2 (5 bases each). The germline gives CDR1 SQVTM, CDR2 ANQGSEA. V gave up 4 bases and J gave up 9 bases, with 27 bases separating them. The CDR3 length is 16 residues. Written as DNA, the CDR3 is TGCAGCGTTGGGCCTTCGAACCGGGACGGCCGGCTGGCCCAGTACTTC. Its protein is CSVGPSNRDGRLAQYF.

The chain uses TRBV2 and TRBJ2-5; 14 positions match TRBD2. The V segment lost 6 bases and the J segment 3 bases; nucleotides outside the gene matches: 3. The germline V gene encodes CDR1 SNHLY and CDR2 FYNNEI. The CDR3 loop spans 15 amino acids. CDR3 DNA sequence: TGTGCCAGCAGCGCGACTAGCGGGGGGGAAGAGACCCAGTACTTC. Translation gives CASSATSGGEETQYF.

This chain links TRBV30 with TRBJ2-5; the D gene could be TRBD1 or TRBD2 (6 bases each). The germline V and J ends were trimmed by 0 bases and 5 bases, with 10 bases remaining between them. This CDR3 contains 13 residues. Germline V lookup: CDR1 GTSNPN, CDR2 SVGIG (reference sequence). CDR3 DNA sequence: TGTGCCTGGAGTGTAGGGGGAGGCGAGACCCAGTACTTC. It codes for CAWSVGGGETQYF.

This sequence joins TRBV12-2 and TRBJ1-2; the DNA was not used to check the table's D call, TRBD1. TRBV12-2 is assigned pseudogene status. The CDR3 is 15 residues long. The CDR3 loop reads CASRRPTRGLYGYTF. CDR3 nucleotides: TGTGCAAGTCGCCGACCGACGAGGGGGCTTTATGGCTACACCTTC.

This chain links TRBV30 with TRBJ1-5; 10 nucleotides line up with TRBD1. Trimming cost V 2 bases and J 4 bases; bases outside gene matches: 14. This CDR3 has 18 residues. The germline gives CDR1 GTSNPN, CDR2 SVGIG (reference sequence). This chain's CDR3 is CAWSRVISGQGINQPQHF. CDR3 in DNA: TGTGCCTGGAGTCGTGTTATTTCGGGACAGGGGATTAATCAGCCCCAGCATTTT.

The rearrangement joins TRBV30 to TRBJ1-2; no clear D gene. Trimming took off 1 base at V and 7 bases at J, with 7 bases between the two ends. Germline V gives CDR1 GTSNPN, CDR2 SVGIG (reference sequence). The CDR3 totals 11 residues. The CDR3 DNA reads TGTGCCTGGAGTGCCTTTCCTGGCTACACCTTC. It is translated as CAWSAFPGYTF.

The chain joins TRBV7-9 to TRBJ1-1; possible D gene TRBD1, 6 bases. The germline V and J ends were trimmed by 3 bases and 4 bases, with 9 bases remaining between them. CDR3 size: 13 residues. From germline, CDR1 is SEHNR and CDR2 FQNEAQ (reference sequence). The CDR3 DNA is TGTGCCAGCAGCTTGCAGGACAGCACTGAAGCTTTCTTT. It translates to CASSLQDSTEAFF.

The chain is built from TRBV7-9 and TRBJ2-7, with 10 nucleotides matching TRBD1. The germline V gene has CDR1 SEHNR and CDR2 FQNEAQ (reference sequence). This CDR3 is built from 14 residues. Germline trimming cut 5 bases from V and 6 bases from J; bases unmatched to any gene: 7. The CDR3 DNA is TGTGCCAGCAGCGTCCCCGGGACAGGGGTCGAGCAGTACTTC. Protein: CASSVPGTGVEQYF.

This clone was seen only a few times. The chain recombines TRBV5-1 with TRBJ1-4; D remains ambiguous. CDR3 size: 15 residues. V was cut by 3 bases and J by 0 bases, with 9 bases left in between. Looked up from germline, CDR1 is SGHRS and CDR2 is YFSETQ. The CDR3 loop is CASSSLSATNEKLFF. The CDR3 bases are TGCGCCAGCAGCTCTCTCAGCGCAACTAATGAAAAACTGTTTTTT.

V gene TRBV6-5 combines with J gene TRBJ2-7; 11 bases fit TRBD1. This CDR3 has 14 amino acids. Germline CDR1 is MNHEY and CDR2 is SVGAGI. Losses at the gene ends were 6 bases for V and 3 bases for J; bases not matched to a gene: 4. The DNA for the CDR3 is TGTGCCAGCAGAACCGGGACAGGGGGCTACGAGCAGTACTTC. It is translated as CASRTGTGGYEQYF.

The DNA of the CDR3 is TGTGCCAGTAGTTTCCGGACTAGCGGGCCCTACGAGCAGTACTTC. It codes for CASSFRTSGPYEQYF. V usage is TRBV19 and J usage is TRBJ2-7, with TRBD2 matching 11 bases. Germline CDR1 reads LNHDA; CDR2 reads SQIVND (reference sequence). V lost 5 bases, J lost 2 bases, and 5 bases stayed unmatched. CDR3 length equals 15 residues.

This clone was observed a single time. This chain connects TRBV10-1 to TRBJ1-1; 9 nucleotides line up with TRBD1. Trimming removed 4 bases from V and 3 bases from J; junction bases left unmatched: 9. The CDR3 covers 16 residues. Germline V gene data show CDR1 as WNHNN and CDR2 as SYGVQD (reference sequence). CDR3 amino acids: CASSAGQGIWDTEAFF. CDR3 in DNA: TGCGCCAGCAGTGCCGGACAGGGGATCTGGGACACTGAAGCTTTCTTT.

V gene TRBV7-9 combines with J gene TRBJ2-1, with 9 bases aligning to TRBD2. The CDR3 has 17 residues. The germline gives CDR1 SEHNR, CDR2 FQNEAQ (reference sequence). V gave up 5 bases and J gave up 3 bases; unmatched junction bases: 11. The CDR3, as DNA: TGTGCCAGCAGCCGGGGTCTAGCGGGGCGGATCTACAATGAGCAGTTCTTC. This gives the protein CASSRGLAGRIYNEQFF.

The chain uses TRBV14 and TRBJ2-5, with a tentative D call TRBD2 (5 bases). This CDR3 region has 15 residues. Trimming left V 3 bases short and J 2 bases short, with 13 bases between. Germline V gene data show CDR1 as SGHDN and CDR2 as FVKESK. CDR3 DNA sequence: TGTGCCAGCAGCCAGTTTCGAGCGGTACAAGAGACCCAGTACTTC. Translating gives CASSQFRAVQETQYF.

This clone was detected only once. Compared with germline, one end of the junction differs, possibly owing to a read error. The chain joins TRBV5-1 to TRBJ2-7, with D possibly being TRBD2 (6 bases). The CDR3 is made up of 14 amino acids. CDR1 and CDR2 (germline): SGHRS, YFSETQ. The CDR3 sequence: CVSSKGLITYEQYF. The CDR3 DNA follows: TGCGTCAGCAGCAAGGGACTGATAACCTACGAGCAGTACTTC.

CDR3 loop: CASSLWGLEYGYTF. In nucleotides, the CDR3 is TGTGCCAGCAGCTTGTGGGGCTTGGAGTATGGCTACACCTTC. This rearrangement joins TRBV5-4 to TRBJ1-2, with D perhaps TRBD1 (5 bases). From germline, CDR1 is SGHNT and CDR2 YYREEE (reference sequence). The V end lost 1 base, the J end lost 5 bases, and 12 bases lay between the germline ends. The CDR3 has 14 residues.

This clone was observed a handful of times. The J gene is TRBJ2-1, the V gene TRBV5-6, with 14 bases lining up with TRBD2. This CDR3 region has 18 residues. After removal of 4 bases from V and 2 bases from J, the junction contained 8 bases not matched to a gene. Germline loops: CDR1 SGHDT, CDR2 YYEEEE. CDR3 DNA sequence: TGTGCCAGCAGCCAGACTAGCGGGGGGGCCGGGACCTACAATGAGCAGTTCTTC. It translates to CASSQTSGGAGTYNEQFF.

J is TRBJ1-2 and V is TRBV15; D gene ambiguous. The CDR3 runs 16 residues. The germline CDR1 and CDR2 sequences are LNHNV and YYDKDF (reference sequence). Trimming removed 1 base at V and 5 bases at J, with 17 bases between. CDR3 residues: CATSRGGSPTGYGYTF. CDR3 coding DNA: TGTGCCACCAGCAGAGGCGGCAGCCCAACGGGGTATGGCTACACCTTC.

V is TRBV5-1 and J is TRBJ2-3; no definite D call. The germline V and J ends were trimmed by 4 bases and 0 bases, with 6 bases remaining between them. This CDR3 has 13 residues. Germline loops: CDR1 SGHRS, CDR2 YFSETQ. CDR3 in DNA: TGCGCCAGCAGCGTCGGGAGCACAGATACGCAGTATTTT. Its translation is CASSVGSTDTQYF.